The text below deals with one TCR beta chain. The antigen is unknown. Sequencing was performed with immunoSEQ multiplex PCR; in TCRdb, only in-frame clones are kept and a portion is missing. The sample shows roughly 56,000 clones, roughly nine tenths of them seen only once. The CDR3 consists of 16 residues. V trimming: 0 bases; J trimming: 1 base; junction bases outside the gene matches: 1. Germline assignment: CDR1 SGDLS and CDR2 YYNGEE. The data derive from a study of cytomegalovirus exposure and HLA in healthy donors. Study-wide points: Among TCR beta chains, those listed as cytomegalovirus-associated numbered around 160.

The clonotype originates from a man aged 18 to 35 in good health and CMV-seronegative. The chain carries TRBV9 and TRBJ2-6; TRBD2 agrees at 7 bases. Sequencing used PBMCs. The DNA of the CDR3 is TGTGCCAGCAGCGTAGCAGCGGGGTCTGGGGCCAACGTCCTGACTTTC. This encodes CASSVAAGSGANVLTF.